The present T cell receptor beta chain was sequenced within a study of blood T cell repertoires in COVID-19. Sequencing was performed with immunoSEQ multiplex PCR; in TCRdb, only in-frame clones are kept and a portion is missing. The repertoire holds tens of thousands of clones, with 90% as singletons. The specimen sequenced was peripheral blood. The sequence derives from a man in his fifties with acute or convalescent COVID-19.

CDR3 amino acids: CASRAGTVNHEQYF. CDR3 DNA sequence: TGTGCCAGCAGGGCCGGGACAGTAAATCACGAGCAGTACTTC. The chain is built from TRBV6-5 and TRBJ2-7, with 7 bases identical to TRBD1. Per the germline V gene, CDR1 is MNHEY and CDR2 is SVGAGI. J was trimmed by 5 bases and V by 6 bases; bases with no gene match: 10. The CDR3 spans 14 residues.